This TCR beta chain comes out of a study of cytomegalovirus exposure and HLA in healthy donors. Findings and limits, study-wide: It was in a later analysis that TCR association rates were seen to vary by HLA locus, highest for DRB1 and lowest for HLA-C. CMV serostatus alone was available as immune exposure information. It was taken for granted in presence/absence analyses that sequencing depth across donors was roughly uniform. Accurate HLA-A and HLA-B prediction from TCR beta sequences was reported for most subjects.

Both 60 Vbeta primers and 13 Jbeta primers went into the PCR. Produced via immunoSEQ multiplex PCR; TCRdb's table is partial and in-frame only. The sample shows about 110,000 clones, 65% to 90% of them seen only once. As for this clone: No antigen is known for it.

The receptor was isolated from a woman aged 25 to 45 in good health and CMV-seronegative. Sequenced input: PBMCs.

CDR3 in amino acids: CASSFFYGEAAAGELFF. The CDR3 coding sequence is TGTGCCAGCAGCTTCTTTTATGGGGAGGCGGCGGCCGGGGAGCTGTTTTTT. The chain couples TRBV5-5 to TRBJ2-2, with D possibly being TRBD2 (6 bases). V gave up 2 bases and J gave up 6 bases, with 20 bases separating them. This CDR3 has 17 residues. CDR1 is SGHKS and CDR2 is YYEKEE in the germline V gene (reference sequence).